A single sample gave rise to the 10 T cell receptor beta chains below, sequenced in a study of blood T cell repertoires in COVID-19 (dated by TCRdb to about 2020). The library came from the immunoSEQ multiplex PCR assay. TCRdb limited this immuneACCESS table to in-frame rearrangements with V and J called. A share of clones is missing; checked studies link under half to unresolved V genes, and the rest is unexplained. In this sample the table shows over 130,000 clones, over 70% of which occur a single time. The ten largest account for roughly 4.3% of the sample. The sample taken for sequencing was PBMCs or T cells enriched from blood (not recorded which). These receptors came from a man in his fifties or sixties in a cohort exposed to, infected with or recovered from COVID-19 (not recorded which).

CDR3 region: CASSVSPRANYEQYF. CDR3 nucleotide sequence: TGTGCCAGCAGCGTAAGTCCGAGGGCCAACTACGAGCAGTACTTC. V is TRBV9 and J is TRBJ2-7, with a tentative D call TRBD2 (5 bases). The CDR3 contains 15 residues. Germline CDR1 is SGDLS and CDR2 is YYNGEE. With 1 base removed from V and 3 bases from J, the gap between germline ends came to 14 bases.

In regard to this clone: An end of the junction differs from the germline gene, which may be a read error. The DNA of the CDR3 is TGCAGCGCTGGGACTAACCAAGAGGCCCAGTACTTC. Its protein is CSAGTNQEAQYF. The chain carries TRBV29-1 and TRBJ2-5; 7 bases match TRBD2. From germline, CDR1 is SQVTM and CDR2 ANQGSEA. CDR3 length equals 12 residues.

The chain carries TRBV4-1 and TRBJ1-4; TRBD1 matches 9 bases. The CDR3 totals 15 residues. CDR1 MGHRA and CDR2 YSYEKL come from the germline V gene. Trimming removed 3 bases from V and 4 bases from J; junction bases left unmatched: 3. The CDR3 reads CASSHRQGVNEKLFF. Here the CDR3 DNA reads TGCGCCAGCAGCCACCGACAGGGGGTTAATGAAAAACTGTTTTTT.

The chain recombines TRBV19 with TRBJ1-2, with TRBD1 matching over 7 bases. The CDR3 covers 17 residues. The germline gives CDR1 LNHDA, CDR2 SQIVND (reference sequence). V trimming: 4 bases; J trimming: 0 bases; junction bases outside the gene matches: 11. CDR3 DNA sequence: TGTGCCAGTAGTACCCCCCAACAGGGGCCGTCTAACTATGGCTACACCTTC. Translated: CASSTPQQGPSNYGYTF. The full variable domain, rest sourced from reference TRBV19 and TRBJ1-2, is DGGITQSPKYLFRKEGQNVTLSCEQNLNHDAMYWYRQDPGQGLRLIYYSQIVNDFQKGDIAEGYSVSREKKESFPLTVTSAQKNPTAFYLCASSTPQQGPSNYGYTFGSGTRLTVV.

The chain uses TRBV7-7 and TRBJ1-5; D is undetermined. In germline, CDR1 is SSHAT, CDR2 FNYEAQ (reference sequence). This CDR3 contains 13 residues. CDR3 DNA: TGTGTCTATTGGTTCGGGGTCGCGAAGCCCCAGCATTTT. It yields the protein CVYWFGVAKPQHF.

The table lists this clone with a few counts. The V call is TRBV11-2, the J call TRBJ1-2; D unclear. From germline, CDR1 is SGHAT and CDR2 FQNNGV. The CDR3 totals 15 residues. The V end was cut by 5 bases, the J end by 1 base, with 14 bases between. CDR3 region: CASSLPTTVNYGYTF. CDR3 DNA: TGTGCCAGCAGCCTACCTACAACAGTTAACTATGGCTACACCTTC.

This chain connects TRBV3-1 (or the pseudogene TRBV3-2) to TRBJ1-2; D might be TRBD1 (5 bases). The CDR3 runs to 13 residues. V was trimmed by 1 base and J by 7 bases, leaving 10 bases between them. Germline V gene sequence: CDR1 LGHDT, CDR2 YNNKEL (reference sequence). The CDR3 loop is CASSQGGLGGYTF. The CDR3 nucleotides are TGTGCCAGCAGCCAAGGGGGACTTGGTGGCTACACCTTC.

The chain is built from TRBV28 and TRBJ1-6; a weak D match, TRBD1 (6 bases). The CDR3 has 14 amino acids. The V end lost 3 bases, the J end lost 10 bases, and 13 bases lay between the germline ends. Germline assignment: CDR1 MDHEN and CDR2 SYDVKM. The CDR3 loop is CASSLSGGLSPLHF. The CDR3 DNA follows: TGTGCCAGCAGTTTGAGCGGGGGGCTGTCACCCCTCCACTTT.

This chain connects TRBV10-1 to TRBJ2-7; 9 nucleotides match TRBD2. From germline, CDR1 is WNHNN and CDR2 SYGVQD (reference sequence). The junction had 6 bases not matched to a gene; V was cut back by 3 bases and J by 3 bases. CDR3 length: 15 residues. DNA for the CDR3: TGCGCCAGCAGTGATAGCGGGAGTACTATCTACGAGCAGTACTTC. Translated, it gives CASSDSGSTIYEQYF.

The chain employs TRBV18 and TRBJ2-5; the match to TRBD1 covers 7 bases. The length of the CDR3 is 13 residues. In germline, CDR1 is KGHSH, CDR2 LQKENI. Unmatched junction bases numbered 5, after V lost 5 bases and J lost 5 bases. CDR3 DNA: TGTGCCAGCTCAACCCCGGACAGGGAGACCCAGTACTTC. Translating gives CASSTPDRETQYF.